The 21 T cell receptor beta chains below all came from one sample that was sequenced in a study of cytotoxic CD8 clonotypes in ibrutinib-treated CLL (dated by TCRdb to the early 2020s). The time point label of this sample denotes: progressive disease on ibrutinib. To prepare the library, the immunoSEQ multiplex PCR assay was applied. TCRdb stores this immuneACCESS table with in-frame sequences only. Part of the clones is absent; in the studies checked, under half of the shortfall reflects unresolved V genes, and no reason is known for the rest. This sample is represented by nearly 300,000 clones; approximately 76% of them were singletons. The ten largest clones capture roughly 5.7% of the sample. Sequences were derived from PBMCs, sampled at disease progression, from a patient treated with ibrutinib. The receptors come from a human donor with chronic lymphocytic leukemia.

The chain recombines TRBV4-3 with TRBJ1-2, with 7 bases that match TRBD1. Germline V gives CDR1 LGHNA, CDR2 YSLEER. Germline trimming cut 6 bases from V and 7 bases from J; bases unmatched to any gene: 11. The CDR3 length is 14 residues. CDR3: CASSTTDRVFGYTF. In DNA form, the CDR3 reads TGCGCCAGCAGTACGACCGACAGGGTTTTTGGCTACACCTTC.

The CDR3 region has the DNA TGCGCCAGCAGCTTGCAGCCAGGGGTACAGAACACTGAAGCTTTCTTT. This encodes CASSLQPGVQNTEAFF. The genes are TRBV5-1 and TRBJ1-1, with TRBD1 as a possible D gene (6 bases). The germline V and J ends were trimmed by 1 base and 1 base, with 14 bases remaining between them. The germline gives CDR1 SGHRS, CDR2 YFSETQ. The CDR3 loop spans 16 amino acids. Together with reference TRBV5-1 and TRBJ1-1, the CDR3 gives the full variable domain: KAGVTQTPRYLIKTRGQQVTLSCSPISGHRSVSWYQQTPGQGLQFLFEYFSETQRNKGNFPGRFSGRQFSNSRSEMNVSTLELGDSALYLCASSLQPGVQNTEAFFGQGTRLTVV.

This chain uses TRBV6-5 with TRBJ2-5; TRBD1 agrees at 9 bases. V lost 6 bases, J lost 5 bases, and 10 bases stayed unmatched. The CDR3 is 15 residues long. Germline-derived CDR1 and CDR2 are MNHEY and SVGAGI. CDR3 amino acids: CASRRLQGAGETQYF. The DNA for the CDR3 is TGTGCCAGCAGGCGGTTACAGGGGGCCGGGGAGACCCAGTACTTC.

This chain joins TRBV11-2 and TRBJ2-7; tentative D call: TRBD2 (6 bases). With 7 bases removed from V and 4 bases from J, the gap between germline ends came to 20 bases. This CDR3 has 15 amino acids. CDR1 and CDR2 from the germline V gene are SGHAT and FQNNGV. DNA for the CDR3: TGTGCCAGCATTCTGAGGGGTAGCGGTGGTTACGAGCAGTACTTC. Translation: CASILRGSGGYEQYF.

The rearrangement links TRBV19 to TRBJ2-7; tentatively, D is TRBD2 (5 bases). The CDR3 has 13 residues. Germline CDR1 and CDR2: LNHDA and SQIVND (reference sequence). V was clipped by 4 bases and J by 2 bases, with 9 bases between them. In nucleotides, the CDR3 is TGTGCCAGTAGTAACGGGGATCCCTACGAGCAGTACTTC. Translated: CASSNGDPYEQYF.

The chain has TRBV5-1 and TRBJ1-6, with 9 bases that match TRBD1. In germline, CDR1 is SGHRS, CDR2 YFSETQ. The CDR3 consists of 16 residues. The trim removed 6 bases at V and 7 bases at J, leaving 11 bases unmatched. The CDR3 is CASMQTATGGNSPLHF. The CDR3 nucleotides are TGCGCCAGCATGCAGACTGCGACAGGGGGAAATTCACCCCTCCACTTT.

V and J are TRBV28 and TRBJ2-4; D possibly corresponds to TRBD1 (6 bases). Trimming took 3 bases from V and 4 from J, leaving 10 bases between them. Germline lookup yields CDR1 MDHEN and CDR2 SYDVKM. This CDR3 has 14 amino acids. The CDR3 here is CASSFPDSKNIQYF. DNA for the CDR3: TGTGCCAGCAGTTTCCCGGACAGTAAAAACATTCAGTACTTC.

CDR3 region: CASSLYRGRPYEQYF. CDR3 nucleotides: TGTGCCAGCAGTTTATACAGGGGGCGCCCCTACGAGCAGTACTTC. This sequence joins TRBV28 and TRBJ2-7, with 9 bases fitting TRBD1. V lost 1 base and J lost 2; bases outside the gene matches: 3. This CDR3 contains 15 residues. Germline V gives CDR1 MDHEN, CDR2 SYDVKM.

The CDR3 reads CASSVASGPTGELFF. The CDR3 bases are TGTGCCAGCAGCGTAGCTAGCGGGCCCACCGGGGAGCTGTTTTTT. The chain couples TRBV9 to TRBJ2-2; 8 bases map to TRBD2. The germline V gene has CDR1 SGDLS and CDR2 YYNGEE. Unmatched junction bases numbered 2, after V lost 0 bases and J lost 4 bases. CDR3 length: 15 amino acids.

This rearrangement joins TRBV2 to TRBJ2-7; possibly TRBD1 for D (6 bases). The CDR3 spans 15 residues. CDR1 SNHLY and CDR2 FYNNEI come from the germline V gene. V was pared by 6 bases and J by 5 bases, with 20 bases between. The CDR3 DNA reads as TGTGCCAGCAGGCTAACCGGGACAAGGGCTCACGAGCAGTACTTC. Amino acids: CASRLTGTRAHEQYF.

This chain uses TRBV11-2 with TRBJ2-4; no reliable D call. Trimming removed 4 bases from V and 0 bases from J, with 10 bases in between. CDR1 and CDR2 from the germline V gene are SGHAT and FQNNGV. This CDR3 has 15 amino acids. The CDR3 loop reads CASSSPTVAKNIQYF. In DNA form, the CDR3 reads TGTGCCAGCAGCTCCCCGACGGTAGCCAAAAACATTCAGTACTTC.

The chain recombines TRBV9 with TRBJ1-2, with D perhaps matching TRBD1 (6 bases). The V and J ends lost 5 bases and 2 bases respectively, with 19 bases between them. Germline values: CDR1 SGDLS, CDR2 YYNGEE. The CDR3 has 16 amino acids. The CDR3, as DNA: TGTGCCAGCAGTTCCCCCTGGACAGTTCCCAACTATGGCTACACCTTC. It specifies CASSSPWTVPNYGYTF.

The chain combines TRBV19 with TRBJ2-7, with 7 bases that match TRBD2. Germline loops: CDR1 LNHDA, CDR2 SQIVND (reference sequence). The CDR3 is made up of 13 amino acids. V lost 7 bases to trimming and J lost 1 base; unmatched junction nucleotides: 4. The DNA for the CDR3 is TGTGCCAGTAAAGGGACTACATCCTACGAGCAGTACTTC. Its protein product is CASKGTTSYEQYF.

The chain has TRBV15 and TRBJ1-2; 8 nucleotides agree with TRBD1. The CDR3 is 16 amino acids. CDR1 is LNHNV and CDR2 is YYDKDF in the germline V gene (reference sequence). The V and J ends lost 8 bases and 4 bases, in that order; junction bases with no gene match: 15. The CDR3 DNA reads TGTGCCACCCGGAAGCGAACAGGGGGGTTGGTCTATGGCTACACCTTC. Amino acids: CATRKRTGGLVYGYTF.

This clone was detected a few times. J is TRBJ2-1 and V is TRBV5-1, with 7 bases fitting TRBD2. In germline, CDR1 is SGHRS, CDR2 YFSETQ. V was pared by 0 bases and J by 9 bases, with 6 bases of the junction left unmatched. This CDR3 has 14 residues. The CDR3 region is CASSLERGWSEQFF. DNA of the CDR3: TGCGCCAGCAGCTTGGAGCGGGGTTGGTCTGAGCAGTTCTTC.

The genes are TRBV11-2 and TRBJ2-7; maybe TRBD2 (5 bases). CDR1 is SGHAT and CDR2 is FQNNGV in the germline V gene. CDR3 length: 14 amino acids. With 4 bases removed from V and 5 bases from J, the gap between germline ends came to 15 bases. The CDR3, as DNA: TGTGCCAGCAGCTCCAACTACGCCGGGAACGAGCAGTACTTC. Protein: CASSSNYAGNEQYF.

The chain combines TRBV25-1 with TRBJ2-1; D is undetermined. The germline CDR1 and CDR2 sequences are MGHDK and SYGVNS. This CDR3 contains 11 residues. V lost 4 bases to trimming and J lost 8 bases, with 6 bases between them. The CDR3: CASSAYDEQFF. The CDR3 DNA sequence: TGTGCCAGCAGTGCCTATGATGAGCAGTTCTTC.

V usage is TRBV29-1 and J usage is TRBJ2-1; 11 bases match TRBD1. The CDR3 spans 14 residues. The V gene end was trimmed by 7 bases and the J gene end by 10 bases; junction bases not matched to a gene: 12. Germline lookup yields CDR1 SQVTM and CDR2 ANQGSEA. CDR3: CSAGAGTGGQEQFF. The CDR3 DNA reads TGCAGCGCGGGGGCCGGGACAGGGGGTCAAGAGCAGTTCTTC.

The rearrangement joins TRBV29-1 to TRBJ1-2; 7 nucleotides agree with TRBD1. Germline values: CDR1 SQVTM, CDR2 ANQGSEA. Losses at the gene ends were 3 bases for V and 5 bases for J; bases not matched to a gene: 9. This CDR3 spans 14 amino acids. The CDR3 DNA reads TGCAGCGTTGACATTCGACAGGGTGGATATGGCTACACCTTC. Its translation: CSVDIRQGGYGYTF.

The rearrangement joins TRBV15 to TRBJ2-5; D gene unclear. The length of the CDR3 is 14 residues. Germline V gene data show CDR1 as LNHNV and CDR2 as YYDKDF (reference sequence). Trimming shortened V by 0 bases and J by 3 bases, and 8 bases separated the two germline ends. The CDR3 DNA sequence: TGTGCCACCAGCAGAGATCCCCGGAAAGAGACCCAGTACTTC. Protein product: CATSRDPRKETQYF.

The chain carries TRBV11-3 and TRBJ2-3, with 8 positions matching TRBD1. The length of the CDR3 is 17 residues. Germline V gene sequence: CDR1 SGHNT, CDR2 YENEEA. V shed 5 bases, J shed 3 bases, and the junction held 13 bases outside the gene matches. CDR3 coding DNA: TGTGCCAGCAGCCCTAGGTCCCCGACAGGGGCAACAGATACGCAGTATTTT. Its translation: CASSPRSPTGATDTQYF.